This TCR beta chain was obtained from a study of T-cell memory formation after mild COVID-19. Study context: TCR clusters showed largely donor specificity. Study conclusions and caveats: For contracting clones, CD4+ ones sat mainly in CM and EM, CD8+ in EMRA.

5'RACE, which relied on constant-segment primers, yielded TCR alpha and TCR beta cDNA libraries carrying sample barcodes and UMIs. Each CDR3 protein is one row after TCRdb ran MiXCR on the 5' RACE reads. The repertoire holds 250,000 to 300,000 distinct CDR3 sequences, with around 15% as singletons. V was cut by 5 bases and J by 7 bases, with 18 bases left in between. The CDR3 sequence is 15 residues long. Germline V gives CDR1 SGHTA, CDR2 FQGNSA. Only a few counts were recorded for this clonotype. Its matching antigen is unknown. This chain links TRBV7-2 with TRBJ2-4; tentative D call: TRBD1 (5 bases). The receptor comes from a man younger than 35 who had mild COVID-19 (a few samples of this study predate the infection). Cell type and time point are not known. Sequencing was done on a sample of PBMCs or a T cell subset sorted from them (not recorded which). The CDR3 coding sequence is TGTGCCAGCAGCCTTGTAGGGGCGCCCGGGAACATTCAGTACTTC. The encoded protein is CASSLVGAPGNIQYF. Looking up the rest from reference TRBV7-2 and TRBJ2-4 gives the full variable domain: GAGVSQSPSNKVTEKGKDVELRCDPISGHTALYWYRQSLGQGLEFLIYFQGNSAPDKSGLPSDRFSAERTGGSVSTLTIQRTQQEDSAVYLCASSLVGAPGNIQYFGAGTRLSVL.